These 17 T cell receptor beta chains originate from one sample sequenced in a study of CXCR3-negative and CXCR3-positive naive CD8 T cells. UMI-labeled 5' RACE yielded the TRB cDNA libraries. TCRdb reprocessed the 5' RACE reads; each CDR3 protein has one entry and no DNA is given. Its clone listing holds 80,000 to 100,000 distinct CDR3 sequences. The antigens for these receptors are not known. Study observations and caveats: CXCR3-positive naive cells carried more hydrophobic TRB CDR3s than CXCR3-negative ones.

The sample taken for sequencing was naive CXCR3+ CD8+ T cells from blood. The subset here: CD45RO-CCR7+CD27+CD95- naive CD8+ T cells expressing CXCR3 (TNR3+). These receptors all come from a human donor in good health. Some clones in this sample may be carry-over from other donors' samples.

V and J are TRBV2 and TRBJ2-3. CDR1 is SNHLY, CDR2 FYNNEI, per germline. This CDR3 contains 15 residues. CDR3 sequence reads: CASFDRLDSTDTQYF. The whole variable domain, filled in from reference TRBV2 and TRBJ2-3, reads EPEVTQTPSHQVTQMGQEVILRCVPISNHLYFYWYRQILGQKVEFLVSFYNNEISEKSEIFDDQFSVERPDGSNFTLKIRSTKLEDSAMYFCASFDRLDSTDTQYFGPGTRLTVL.

The chain carries TRBV11-2 and TRBJ2-7. This CDR3 contains 11 residues. The V gene's germline CDR1 is SGHAT and CDR2 FQNNGV. CDR3 region: CASSWFYEQYF.

The rearrangement links TRBV14 to TRBJ1-1; with no DNA, the TCRdb D assignment of TRBD1 cannot be verified. Germline CDR1 reads SGHDN; CDR2 reads FVKESK. The CDR3 totals 13 residues. The CDR3 loop reads CASSQERGYPAFF.

This chain uses TRBV10-3 with TRBJ2-7. The CDR3 extends over 12 amino acids. The germline V gene encodes CDR1 ENHRY and CDR2 SYGVKD. The CDR3 loop is CAISESGVGWYF.

The chain uses TRBV7-2 and TRBJ2-1; without DNA, the TCRdb call of TRBD2 cannot be checked. Per the germline V gene, CDR1 is SGHTA and CDR2 is FQGNSA. The CDR3 runs 15 residues. The CDR3: CASSLVVAGGHEQFF.

The gene calls are TRBV4-1 and TRBJ1-5; TCRdb's D call, TRBD1, is unchecked because there is no DNA. The CDR3 contains 15 residues. Germline V gives CDR1 MGHRA, CDR2 YSYEKL. This CDR3 is CASSQDDRGHQPQHF.

The V and J genes are TRBV9 and TRBJ2-1; without DNA, the TCRdb call of TRBD2 cannot be checked. The CDR3 totals 15 residues. Germline V gene sequence: CDR1 SGDLS, CDR2 YYNGEE. This chain's CDR3 is CASSVGAGGENEQFF.

The chain recombines TRBV6-5 with TRBJ2-1; TCRdb designates TRBD1, a call that cannot be tested without DNA. The V gene's germline CDR1 is MNHEY and CDR2 SVGAGI. This CDR3 has 16 amino acids. CDR3 residues: CASSFQTGGSTGEQFF.

J is TRBJ2-5 and V is TRBV4-1. Germline V gives CDR1 MGHRA, CDR2 YSYEKL. There are 13 residues in the CDR3. The CDR3 sequence is CASSQVPQETQYF.

The chain combines TRBV3-1 with TRBJ2-1; TCRdb picks TRBD1, but there is no DNA to check that call. Per germline, CDR1 LGHDT and CDR2 YNNKEL (reference sequence). The CDR3 covers 12 residues. This chain's CDR3 is CASSSAGVEQFF.

The V gene is TRBV4-3, the J gene TRBJ2-1; there is no DNA to check the TCRdb D call of TRBD2. This CDR3 spans 17 amino acids. The V gene's germline CDR1 is LGHNA and CDR2 YSLEER. The chain's CDR3 is CASSQILAGDSYNEQFF.

J is TRBJ2-2 and V is TRBV29-1; checking the TCRdb D call of TRBD2 is not possible without DNA. The germline CDR1 and CDR2 sequences are SQVTM and ANQGSEA. The CDR3 is made up of 14 amino acids. CDR3 region: CSYLRGGHPGELFF.

The chain uses TRBV3-1 and TRBJ2-5; TCRdb indicates TRBD1, and absent DNA this call remains unverified. Looked up from germline, CDR1 is LGHDT and CDR2 is YNNKEL (reference sequence). CDR3 length: 16 residues. The CDR3 sequence is CASSQEKRQGEETQYF.

This chain connects TRBV6-5 to TRBJ1-2. Germline loops: CDR1 MNHEY, CDR2 SVGAGI. This CDR3 region has 13 residues. The CDR3 sequence is CASSYGRGRGYTF.

The V gene is TRBV9, the J gene TRBJ1-1. The germline V gene encodes CDR1 SGDLS and CDR2 YYNGEE. The CDR3 has 13 residues. The CDR3 loop is CASSPSRREETFF.

The chain uses TRBV29-1 and TRBJ2-1; TCRdb selects TRBD1, and the lack of DNA leaves this call unchecked. CDR3 length equals 14 residues. Germline CDR1 SQVTM, CDR2 ANQGSEA. The CDR3 is CSVEDRGESDEQFF.

The chain uses TRBV12-3 or TRBV12-4 and TRBJ2-1; with no DNA, the TCRdb D assignment of TRBD1 cannot be verified. The CDR3 extends over 15 amino acids. The chain's CDR3 is CASTLTPDDRGEQFF.